A selection of T cell receptor beta chains follows, all from one sample in a study of control samples from healthy donors and cancer patients. This table comes from immunoSEQ multiplex PCR, and its TCRdb copy is limited to in-frame clones, with some not included. The data show 140,000 or so clones, around nine tenths seen once. The sample was blood. The receptors originated from a man aged 25 to 45 in good health. CDR3s include the opening cysteine and the closing phenylalanine or tryptophan. A D gene is named only where the DNA matches it firmly. Clone size is not always given. Where it is, it says once, few, many or a class for expanded clones.

TRBJ2-2 few TRBD1 TRBV24-1 CATSDLTQGVTGELFF TGTGCCACCAGTGATTTAACGCAGGGGGTGACCGGGGAGCTGTTTTTT
TRBJ2-7 . . TRBV14 CASSQTYTAGDSYEQYF TGTGCCAGCAGCCAAACTTATACGGCCGGGGACTCCTACGAGCAGTACTTC
TRBJ2-3 . TRBD2 TRBV27 CASSLSRLAGTDTQYF TGTGCCAGCAGTTTAAGCCGGCTAGCGGGCACAGATACGCAGTATTTT
TRBJ2-7 . . TRBV5-1 CASSRLGGITYEQYF TGCGCCAGCAGCAGGCTTGGCGGGATTACCTACGAGCAGTACTTC
TRBJ1-2 . TRBD1 TRBV5-8 CASSLEHRPGGDYGYTF TGTGCCAGCAGCTTGGAGCATCGGCCAGGGGGCGACTATGGCTACACCTTC
TRBJ2-1 . TRBD1 TRBV5-6 CASSSAYRGLMYNEQFF TGTGCCAGCAGCTCTGCATATAGGGGGCTTATGTACAATGAGCAGTTCTTC
TRBJ2-3 . . TRBV7-9 CASIRVTDTQYF TGTGCCAGCATAAGGGTCACAGATACGCAGTATTTT
TRBJ1-1 . . TRBV3-1/TRBV3-2 CASSLRLNTEAFF TGTGCCAGCAGCCTAAGACTGAACACTGAAGCTTTCTTT
TRBJ1-1 once . TRBV7-8 CASSLGVEAFF TGTGCCAGCAGCTTAGGGGTTGAAGCTTTCTTT
TRBJ2-1 . . TRBV7-2 CASSLGGSHNEQFF TGTGCCAGCAGCTTAGGGGGATCCCACAATGAGCAGTTCTTC
TRBJ2-3 . TRBD2 TRBV3-1/TRBV3-2 CASSAGGGLAADSTDTQYF TGTGCCAGCAGCGCGGGTGGCGGACTAGCGGCCGATAGCACAGATACGCAGTATTTT
TRBJ2-7 . . TRBV6-5 CASSYSPRIGEQYF TGTGCCAGCAGTTATTCTCCAAGAATCGGCGAGCAGTACTTC
TRBJ2-7 . TRBD2 TRBV7-8 CASSPKLRASGMSEQYF TGTGCCAGCAGCCCCAAACTACGCGCTAGCGGGATGTCCGAGCAGTACTTC
TRBJ2-5 . . TRBV5-8 CASSLTYQETQYF TGTGCCAGCAGCTTGACGTACCAAGAGACCCAGTACTTC
TRBJ1-6 . . TRBV30 CAWTGGLGNSPLHF TGTGCCTGGACGGGGGGGCTTGGAAATTCACCCCTCCACTTT
TRBJ1-5 few TRBD1 TRBV19 CASSSGSGGLGRQPQHF TGTGCCAGTAGCTCCGGCTCAGGGGGTCTGGGTAGGCAGCCCCAGCATTTT
TRBJ2-7 . TRBD2 TRBV29-1 CSVGGGGGTYEQYF TGCAGCGTTGGGGGGGGTGGCGGGACCTACGAGCAGTACTTC
TRBJ1-3 . . TRBV6-5 CASSPGRDFGNTIYF TGTGCCAGCAGCCCAGGCCGGGACTTTGGAAACACCATATATTTT
TRBJ1-6 few . TRBV6-4 CASSDSSTSSPLHF TGTGCCAGCAGTGACTCGTCGACGAGTTCACCCCTCCACTTT
TRBJ2-7 . . TRBV20-1 CSAIQGYEQYF TGCAGTGCTATTCAGGGGTACGAGCAGTACTTC
TRBJ2-4 once TRBD2 TRBV6-2/TRBV6-3 CASSTSGSSGKNIQYF TGTGCCAGCAGTACTAGCGGGAGCTCGGGCAAAAACATTCAGTACTTC
TRBJ2-7 . . TRBV4-2 CASSQDQGILYVEQYF TGTGCCAGCAGCCAAGATCAGGGGATCCTCTACGTGGAGCAGTACTTC
TRBJ2-7 . TRBD2 TRBV19 CASRTRLAGGPAYEQYF TGTGCCAGCAGGACGAGACTAGCGGGAGGGCCCGCCTACGAGCAGTACTTC
TRBJ1-1 . . TRBV3-1/TRBV3-2 CASSHDTGSGAFF TGTGCCAGCAGCCACGATACAGGGAGCGGAGCTTTCTTT
TRBJ2-3 . TRBD2 TRBV19 CASSITAGGADTQYF TGTGCCAGTAGTATAACAGCGGGAGGGGCAGATACGCAGTATTTT
TRBJ2-5 . . TRBV19 CASSIAGTLGETQYF TGTGCCAGTAGTATCGCCGGGACCCTCGGGGAGACCCAGTACTTC
TRBJ2-5 . TRBD1 TRBV7-9 CASNPGGSKTQYF TGTGCCAGCAACCCAGGGGGCTCGAAGACCCAGTACTTC
TRBJ2-7 once TRBD2 TRBV25-1 CASSEVRLAGGLEQYF TGTGCCAGCAGTGAAGTGAGGCTAGCGGGAGGGCTCGAGCAGTACTTC
TRBJ2-3 once . TRBV6-2/TRBV6-3 CASSYLLSGSGTDTQYF TGTGCCAGCAGTTACTTGCTTTCAGGGTCAGGTACAGATACGCAGTATTTT
TRBJ1-4 . . TRBV6-1 CASSDEGVGEKLFF TGTGCCAGCAGTGACGAGGGTGTAGGTGAAAAACTGTTTTTT
TRBJ2-2 . . TRBV5-1 CASSFSVAAGELFF TGCGCCAGCAGCTTCTCCGTGGCAGCCGGGGAGCTGTTTTTT
TRBJ2-7 . TRBD1 TRBV5-1 CASSSRQGYEQYF TGCGCCAGCAGCTCCCGACAGGGCTACGAGCAGTACTTC
TRBJ2-7 . . TRBV2 CASSAGHEQYF TGTGCCAGCAGTGCTGGGCACGAGCAGTACTTC
TRBJ2-2 . TRBD2 TRBV2 CASRGTSANTGELFF TGTGCCAGCAGGGGAACTAGCGCGAACACCGGGGAGCTGTTTTTT
TRBJ2-3 . . TRBV30 CAYTLGSTDTQYF TGTGCCTACACCCTCGGGAGCACAGATACGCAGTATTTT
TRBJ1-5 . . TRBV7-3 CASPASQPQHF TGTGCCAGCCCTGCCAGTCAGCCCCAGCATTTT
TRBJ2-7 . TRBD1 TRBV5-4 CASSFGGQGSYEQYF TGTGCCAGCAGCTTCGGGGGACAGGGTTCCTACGAGCAGTACTTC
TRBJ2-1 . TRBD2 TRBV5-1 CASSLSGGNEQFF TGCGCCAGCAGCTTGTCGGGGGGCAATGAGCAGTTCTTC
TRBJ2-1 . . TRBV11-2 CASSPVAGEQFF TGTGCCAGCAGCCCCGTGGCGGGGGAGCAGTTCTTC
TRBJ2-7 . . TRBV4-1 CASSQDLSFNEQYF TGCGCCAGCAGCCAAGATCTGTCGTTCAACGAGCAGTACTTC
TRBJ2-7 . . TRBV12-5 CASGLVGRAYEQYF TGTGCTAGTGGTTTGGTAGGTAGGGCCTACGAGCAGTACTTC